What follows describes a single T cell receptor beta chain. Original processing notes: Cell counts per sample came from amplifying reference gene primers. The data were produced by immunoSEQ multiplex PCR, yet TCRdb's version contains in-frame clones alone and is incomplete. V and J calls and clone size follow that table, whereas D and trimming were derived from the DNA. The sample lists approximately 350,000 clones, about 86% seen once, with around 3% in the top ten. The V end was cut by 4 bases, the J end by 2 bases, with 4 bases between. Germline V lookup: CDR1 SGHTA, CDR2 FQGTGA. The length of the CDR3 is 12 residues. The record originates from a study of blood T cell repertoires in COVID-19. In the study overall: The United States, Italy and Spain were the sources of the acute and convalescent COVID-19 samples. The cDNA or gDNA used as material had been derived from T cells, B-cell-depleted T cells, or PBMCs.

The V call is TRBV7-3, the J call TRBJ2-3; D gene ambiguous. The TCR was taken from a man aged 25-45 years with active or convalescent COVID-19. Sequenced input: peripheral blood. CDR3 loop: CASSSITDTQYF. As DNA, the CDR3 is TGTGCCAGCAGCTCTATCACAGATACGCAGTATTTT.